The 8 T cell receptor beta chains in this list originate from one sample, sequenced in a study of blood T cell repertoires in COVID-19. Data came from immunoSEQ multiplex PCR; TCRdb stores just in-frame clones and leaves some out. Of about 150,000 clones in the sample, about four fifths were seen once. Material for sequencing was peripheral blood. The receptors shown here come from a man aged 55 to 70 with acute or convalescent COVID-19.

This clone was recorded only once. This chain connects TRBV18 to TRBJ2-7, with 10 bases lining up with TRBD2. Per the germline V gene, CDR1 is KGHSH and CDR2 is LQKENI. V dropped 5 bases and J dropped 0; count of bases not matched to a gene: 4. This CDR3 comprises 15 residues. The CDR3 loop reads CASSSGLAASYEQYF. DNA of the CDR3: TGTGCCAGCTCATCAGGACTAGCGGCCTCCTACGAGCAGTACTTC.

V and J are TRBV9 and TRBJ2-1; 8 nucleotides agree with TRBD1. CDR3 length: 15 amino acids. Germline V gene lookup returns CDR1 SGDLS and CDR2 YYNGEE. Germline trimming cut 3 bases from V and 8 bases from J; bases unmatched to any gene: 10. The CDR3 bases are TGTGCCAGCAGCGAGTTCCCTAACAGGGGGGATGAGCAGTTCTTC. This sequence encodes CASSEFPNRGDEQFF.

The chain joins TRBV18 to TRBJ2-7; 10 bases align to TRBD1. The germline CDR1 and CDR2 sequences are KGHSH and LQKENI. The CDR3 contains 17 residues. V trimming: 0 bases; J trimming: 4 bases; junction bases outside the gene matches: 9. The CDR3 DNA reads TGTGCCAGCTCACCACCGGTGACCGGGACAGGGGTGTACGAGCAGTACTTC. Translation: CASSPPVTGTGVYEQYF.

This chain connects TRBV28 to TRBJ2-7, with 8 bases lining up with TRBD1. Unmatched junction bases numbered 6, after V lost 5 bases and J lost 3 bases. The CDR3 length is 14 residues. The V gene's germline CDR1 is MDHEN and CDR2 SYDVKM. For the CDR3, the DNA is TGTGCCAGCAGTGGTTCCGACAGGGGCTACGAGCAGTACTTC. Translated: CASSGSDRGYEQYF.

This sequence joins TRBV5-1 and TRBJ2-3, with 9 bases identical to TRBD2. J was trimmed by 8 bases and V by 0 bases; bases with no gene match: 4. The CDR3 loop spans 14 amino acids. CDR1 and CDR2 from the germline V gene are SGHRS and YFSETQ. CDR3 region: CASSLERGAGTQYF. The CDR3 nucleotides are TGCGCCAGCAGCTTGGAGCGGGGGGCGGGTACGCAGTATTTT.

This chain connects TRBV28 to TRBJ1-2; 7 nucleotides agree with TRBD1. V trimming: 7 bases; J trimming: 3 bases; junction bases outside the gene matches: 5. Germline values: CDR1 MDHEN, CDR2 SYDVKM. The CDR3 sequence is 13 residues long. CDR3 sequence reads: CASNSGGHYGYTF. CDR3 nucleotide sequence: TGTGCCAGCAATTCAGGGGGGCACTATGGCTACACCTTC.

The rearrangement joins TRBV6-2 or TRBV6-3 to TRBJ1-5, with TRBD1 matching 8 bases. The CDR3 totals 14 residues. J gave up 6 bases and V 5 bases, and 6 bases lay outside the gene matches. Germline V gene sequence: CDR1 MNHEY, CDR2 SVGEGT. In nucleotides, the CDR3 is TGTGCCAGCAGTCAGGGGGCGGTGGGTCAGCCCCAGCATTTT. This encodes CASSQGAVGQPQHF.

The sample holds a few counts of this clone. The chain employs TRBV19 and TRBJ1-2, with D perhaps matching TRBD1 (6 bases). Trimming removed 9 bases from V and 5 bases from J, with 19 bases in between. The CDR3 is 14 amino acids. CDR1 and CDR2 from the germline V gene are LNHDA and SQIVND (reference sequence). The CDR3 here is CASKEGVTTYGYTF. The CDR3 nucleotides read TGTGCCAGCAAAGAGGGGGTGACGACTTATGGCTACACCTTC. The full variable domain, its missing parts supplied by reference TRBV19 and TRBJ1-2, is DGGITQSPKYLFRKEGQNVTLSCEQNLNHDAMYWYRQDPGQGLRLIYYSQIVNDFQKGDIAEGYSVSREKKESFPLTVTSAQKNPTAFYLCASKEGVTTYGYTFGSGTRLTVV.